Following are 27 T cell receptor beta chains from one sample sequenced in a study of T cell responses to AZD1222 COVID-19 vaccine. TCRdb's copy holds only in-frame clones and misses some; the assay was immunoSEQ multiplex PCR. The sample holds 100,000 to 150,000 clones, around nine tenths seen once. Sequenced material: peripheral blood, taken on day 0 of AZD1222 vaccination. The receptors were gathered from an adult in good health.

V is TRBV18 and J is TRBJ2-6; TRBD1 matches 7 bases. The CDR3 length is 17 residues. With V trimmed by 5 bases and J by 0 bases, 7 bases remained unmatched. Germline V gene sequence: CDR1 KGHSH, CDR2 LQKENI. The CDR3 coding sequence is TGTGCCAGCTCATCGGAGACAGGGCCCTCTGGGGCCAACGTCCTGACTTTC. Translation gives CASSSETGPSGANVLTF.

The genes are TRBV2 and TRBJ2-1; TRBD2 matches 13 bases. The germline V gene has CDR1 SNHLY and CDR2 FYNNEI. The CDR3 extends over 15 amino acids. J was trimmed by 5 bases and V by 6 bases; bases with no gene match: 4. Here the CDR3 DNA reads TGTGCCAGCAGGACTAGCGGGGGGTACCACAATGAGCAGTTCTTC. Its protein product is CASRTSGGYHNEQFF.

The genes are TRBV4-2 and TRBJ1-6, with 9 bases that match TRBD1. Germline CDR1 is LGHNA and CDR2 is YNFKEQ. The ends lost 5 bases at V and 12 bases at J; junction bases unmatched: 11. CDR3 length: 15 residues. The CDR3 reads CASSESRDREIPLHF. CDR3 DNA sequence: TGTGCCAGCAGCGAGTCCCGGGACAGGGAAATACCCCTCCACTTT.

In its sample, this clone was seen a few times. The J gene is TRBJ1-2, the V gene TRBV4-2, with D possibly matching TRBD1 (6 bases). The ends were cut back, 0 bases at V and 7 bases at J, with 12 bases in the middle. Germline lookup yields CDR1 LGHNA and CDR2 YNFKEQ. The CDR3 has 14 residues. Written as DNA, the CDR3 is TGTGCCAGCAGCCAAGAGTGGGGGGCTGGTGGCTACACCTTC. This sequence encodes CASSQEWGAGGYTF.

The genes are TRBV2 and TRBJ2-1; D is possibly TRBD1 or TRBD2 (6 bases each). The V gene lost 4 bases and the J gene lost 5 bases, with 12 bases spanning the gap. Germline V gene sequence: CDR1 SNHLY, CDR2 FYNNEI. The CDR3 totals 14 residues. The CDR3 DNA sequence: TGTGCCAGCAGTGCGGGGGCTTTTAACAATGAGCAGTTCTTC. Protein sequence: CASSAGAFNNEQFF.

The chain employs TRBV9 and TRBJ1-3, with 8 bases fitting TRBD1. The length of the CDR3 is 14 residues. V dropped 2 bases and J dropped 2; count of bases not matched to a gene: 0. CDR1 SGDLS and CDR2 YYNGEE come from the germline V gene. CDR3 bases: TGTGCCAGCAGCGTCAGGGGGCCTGGAAACACCATATATTTT. Its protein is CASSVRGPGNTIYF.

The chain employs TRBV30 and TRBJ1-2; D is unresolved. The CDR3 has 13 amino acids. Trimming removed 1 base from V and 6 bases from J, with 12 bases in between. Germline loops: CDR1 GTSNPN, CDR2 SVGIG (reference sequence). CDR3 protein: CAWSADHGHGYTF. CDR3 in DNA: TGTGCCTGGAGTGCGGACCACGGCCATGGCTACACCTTC.

The chain carries TRBV7-2 and TRBJ2-2; possibly TRBD1 for D (6 bases). Germline CDR1 is SGHTA and CDR2 is FQGNSA. V lost 3 bases and J 8 bases, leaving 22 bases between the germline ends. The CDR3 has 17 amino acids. Here the CDR3 reads CASSFGLKTGPVGELFF. As DNA, the CDR3 is TGTGCCAGCAGCTTTGGTTTAAAGACAGGCCCGGTGGGGGAGCTGTTTTTT.

The V gene is TRBV2, the J gene TRBJ1-2; TRBD1 agrees at 11 bases. The germline gives CDR1 SNHLY, CDR2 FYNNEI. CDR3 length: 14 residues. V lost 6 bases, J lost 1 base, and 1 base stayed unmatched. The CDR3 nucleotides are TGTGCCAGCAGAGGGACAGGGGGTAACTATGGCTACACCTTC. Protein: CASRGTGGNYGYTF. Variable domain in full (rest from reference TRBV2 and TRBJ1-2): EPEVTQTPSHQVTQMGQEVILRCVPISNHLYFYWYRQILGQKVEFLVSFYNNEISEKSEIFDDQFSVERPDGSNFTLKIRSTKLEDSAMYFCASRGTGGNYGYTFGSGTRLTVV.

V usage is TRBV6-5 and J usage is TRBJ1-6; D call uncertain. The V end lost 7 bases, the J end lost 2 bases, and 6 bases lay between the germline ends. The CDR3 sequence is 13 residues long. Germline V lookup: CDR1 MNHEY, CDR2 SVGAGI. CDR3 residues: CASKWAYNSPLHF. CDR3 nucleotides: TGTGCCAGCAAATGGGCCTATAATTCACCCCTCCACTTT.

The sample holds one count of this clone. This sequence joins TRBV2 and TRBJ2-7; D may be TRBD1 (5 bases). Trimming shortened V by 4 bases and J by 4 bases, and 14 bases separated the two germline ends. The CDR3 sequence is 14 residues long. CDR1 and CDR2 (germline): SNHLY, FYNNEI. CDR3 coding DNA: TGTGCCAGCAGTGGACAAGGCAGGGCGTACGAGCAGTACTTC. It yields the protein CASSGQGRAYEQYF.

Only one count was recorded for this clone. The V and J genes are TRBV7-9 and TRBJ1-2, with D possibly being TRBD1 (6 bases). Germline V CDR1 and CDR2: SEHNR, FQNEAQ (reference sequence). The CDR3 covers 13 residues. Trimming removed 1 base at V and 8 bases at J, with 11 bases between. The CDR3 nucleotides are TGTGCCAGCAGCTTAGTTCAGGGGACGGGCTACACCTTC. Protein: CASSLVQGTGYTF.

The genes are TRBV11-2 and TRBJ1-5, with unresolved D. CDR1 and CDR2 from the germline V gene are SGHAT and FQNNGV. V was pared by 5 bases and J by 0 bases, with 5 bases between. This CDR3 has 13 amino acids. CDR3 in DNA: TGTGCCAGCAGCCCGGATAGCAATCAGCCCCAGCATTTT. Translated: CASSPDSNQPQHF.

V is TRBV11-2 and J is TRBJ2-5, with 7 positions matching TRBD1. The junction had 5 bases not matched to a gene; V was cut back by 0 bases and J by 4 bases. The V gene's germline CDR1 is SGHAT and CDR2 FQNNGV. This CDR3 has 15 amino acids. This CDR3 reads CASSLDQQGRETQYF. For the CDR3, the DNA is TGTGCCAGCAGCTTAGATCAACAGGGGCGAGAGACCCAGTACTTC.

The J gene is TRBJ1-5, the V gene TRBV27; 8 bases map to TRBD1. The CDR3 is made up of 17 amino acids. The V segment lost 6 bases and the J segment 2 bases; nucleotides outside the gene matches: 12. Germline CDR1 MNHEY, CDR2 SMNVEV (reference sequence). The CDR3 DNA reads as TGTGCCAGCAGCAAGGAGTTCCCAGGGGGCGGCAATCAGCCCCAGCATTTT. Translating gives CASSKEFPGGGNQPQHF.

The chain uses TRBV24-1 and TRBJ2-1, with D perhaps given as TRBD1 or TRBD2 (5 bases each). Germline V gene data show CDR1 as KGHDR and CDR2 as SFDVKD. The V end lost 10 bases, the J end lost 8 bases, and 17 bases lay between the germline ends. This CDR3 spans 13 amino acids. The CDR3 spells CATGPEPLDEQFF. The CDR3 DNA reads TGTGCCACGGGACCCGAACCCCTGGATGAGCAGTTCTTC.

The chain couples TRBV6-5 to TRBJ1-1; possible D gene TRBD1, 6 bases. V lost 7 bases, J lost 0 bases, and 15 bases lay in between. The CDR3 loop spans 15 amino acids. Germline lookup yields CDR1 MNHEY and CDR2 SVGAGI. The DNA of the CDR3 is TGTGCCAGCACCCGAGGGGGGCTCATGAACACTGAAGCTTTCTTT. Its translation is CASTRGGLMNTEAFF.

In DNA form, the CDR3 reads TGTGCCAGCAGCGTAGCTACAGGGGGGCAATATGGCTACACCTTC. Residues: CASSVATGGQYGYTF. The chain joins TRBV9 to TRBJ1-2; TRBD1 matches at 8 bases. This CDR3 has 15 residues. V dropped 0 bases and J dropped 5; count of bases not matched to a gene: 6. The germline CDR1 and CDR2 sequences are SGDLS and YYNGEE.

The rearrangement links TRBV2 to TRBJ2-7; weak D call: TRBD2 (5 bases). V shed 7 bases and J shed 2 bases, with 15 bases lying between them. The CDR3 consists of 14 residues. Germline V gene data show CDR1 as SNHLY and CDR2 as FYNNEI. DNA for the CDR3: TGTGCCAGCACATCAGGACTCTCGCCCTACGAGCAGTACTTC. Protein: CASTSGLSPYEQYF.

The J gene is TRBJ1-4, the V gene TRBV7-2, with D maybe TRBD1 (6 bases). Looked up from germline, CDR1 is SGHTA and CDR2 is FQGNSA. V shed 3 bases and J shed 8 bases, with 10 bases lying between them. There are 13 residues in the CDR3. CDR3 nucleotide sequence: TGTGCCAGCAGCTTCAGGGGCGAAGAAAAACTGTTTTTT. It is translated as CASSFRGEEKLFF. Using reference TRBV7-2 and TRBJ1-4 for the parts outside the CDR3, the full variable domain is GAGVSQSPSNKVTEKGKDVELRCDPISGHTALYWYRQSLGQGLEFLIYFQGNSAPDKSGLPSDRFSAERTGGSVSTLTIQRTQQEDSAVYLCASSFRGEEKLFFGSGTQLSVL.

V usage is TRBV9 and J usage is TRBJ2-1, with D perhaps TRBD1 or TRBD2 (5 bases each). Germline V CDR1 and CDR2: SGDLS, YYNGEE. The germline V and J ends were trimmed by 0 bases and 9 bases, with 16 bases remaining between them. CDR3 length: 15 amino acids. DNA for the CDR3: TGTGCCAGCAGCGTAGTTGGGGGTCGCCAGGCTGAGCAGTTCTTC. Its translation is CASSVVGGRQAEQFF.

This clone occurred once. The CDR3 is CASSFVGGSQETQYF. Written as DNA, the CDR3 is TGTGCCAGCAGCTTTGTAGGCGGCAGCCAAGAGACCCAGTACTTC. The J gene is TRBJ2-5, the V gene TRBV5-6; D is ambiguous. Germline CDR1 reads SGHDT; CDR2 reads YYEEEE. There are 15 residues in the CDR3. V gave up 2 bases and J gave up 1 base, with 12 bases separating them. The complete variable domain, with remaining parts taken from reference TRBV5-6 and TRBJ2-5, reads DAGVTQSPTHLIKTRGQQVTLRCSPKSGHDTVSWYQQALGQGPQFIFQYYEEEERQRGNFPDRFSGHQFPNYSSELNVNALLLGDSALYLCASSFVGGSQETQYFGPGTRLLVL.

This clone appeared once. The gene calls are TRBV18 and TRBJ1-4, with D possibly being TRBD1 (6 bases). This CDR3 region has 15 residues. The germline V and J ends were trimmed by 3 bases and 1 base, with 9 bases remaining between them. CDR1 and CDR2 from the germline V gene are KGHSH and LQKENI. CDR3 nucleotides: TGTGCCAGCTCACCTCGACAGGAAACTAATGAAAAACTGTTTTTT. Translating gives CASSPRQETNEKLFF.

The J gene is TRBJ1-4, the V gene TRBV6-1; 10 nucleotides align to TRBD1. CDR1 is MNHNS, CDR2 SASEGT, per germline. V lost 4 bases to trimming and J lost 6 bases; unmatched junction nucleotides: 14. The CDR3 is 18 residues long. CDR3 nucleotides: TGTGCCAGCAGTGCCCGGGACAGGGGCAATGACTGGTATGAAAAACTGTTTTTT. Its translation: CASSARDRGNDWYEKLFF.

The chain is built from TRBV6-5 and TRBJ2-5; TRBD1 matches at 10 bases. The CDR3 runs to 13 residues. Germline CDR1 reads MNHEY; CDR2 reads SVGAGI. V shed 7 bases, J shed 5 bases, and the junction held 4 bases outside the gene matches. CDR3: CASTPTGGETQYF. CDR3 nucleotides: TGTGCCAGCACCCCGACAGGGGGCGAGACCCAGTACTTC.

The V and J genes are TRBV18 and TRBJ1-1; D is undetermined. The germline gives CDR1 KGHSH, CDR2 LQKENI. This CDR3 contains 14 residues. With 6 bases removed from V and 1 base from J, the gap between germline ends came to 12 bases. The CDR3 DNA reads as TGTGCCAGCTCCCCTGGTATAACGAACACTGAAGCTTTCTTT. This codes for CASSPGITNTEAFF.

The rearrangement links TRBV27 to TRBJ1-6; D is uncertain. This CDR3 spans 14 amino acids. The germline CDR1 and CDR2 sequences are MNHEY and SMNVEV (reference sequence). V was clipped by 3 bases and J by 5 bases, with 8 bases between them. The CDR3 DNA reads as TGTGCCAGCAGTTTGAGGCATAATAATTCACCCCTCCACTTT. It is translated as CASSLRHNNSPLHF.